These 15 T cell receptor beta chains originate from one sample sequenced in a study of cytotoxic CD8 clonotypes in ibrutinib-treated CLL. Sequenced by immunoSEQ multiplex PCR; TCRdb stores in-frame clones only, minus some. The table lists about 85,000 clones, about four fifths of them singletons, with approximately 4.4% in the top ten. Sample: PBMCs, taken after 12 months of ibrutinib treatment. These receptors were obtained from a human donor with chronic lymphocytic leukemia.

V gene TRBV7-9 combines with J gene TRBJ2-3, with 10 bases aligning to TRBD2. This CDR3 region has 15 residues. Trimming took 7 bases from V and 1 from J; bases not matched to a gene: 5. From germline, CDR1 is SEHNR and CDR2 FQNEAQ (reference sequence). CDR3 protein: CASTLLAGGTDTQYF. The CDR3 DNA is TGTGCCAGCACCCTTCTAGCGGGGGGCACAGATACGCAGTATTTT. The full variable domain, completed using reference TRBV7-9 and TRBJ2-3, is DTGVSQNPRHKITKRGQNVTFRCDPISEHNRLYWYRQTLGQGPEFLTYFQNEAQLEKSRLLSDRFSAERPKGSFSTLEIQRTEQGDSAMYLCASTLLAGGTDTQYFGPGTRLTVL.

The chain has TRBV5-8 and TRBJ1-1; D is uncertain. Trimming took off 4 bases at V and 0 bases at J, with 19 bases between the two ends. The CDR3 has 17 amino acids. Germline lookup yields CDR1 SGHTS and CDR2 YDEGEE. The CDR3 protein is CASSHVGGWGMNTEAFF. The CDR3 nucleotides are TGTGCCAGCAGCCATGTTGGAGGCTGGGGAATGAACACTGAAGCTTTCTTT.

V gene TRBV30 combines with J gene TRBJ2-7, with 7 bases lining up with TRBD1. Trimming removed 0 bases from V and 2 bases from J; junction bases left unmatched: 4. The CDR3 sequence is 14 residues long. Per germline, CDR1 GTSNPN and CDR2 SVGIG (reference sequence). CDR3 sequence reads: CAWSVGGITYEQYF. Here the CDR3 DNA reads TGTGCCTGGAGTGTAGGGGGCATTACCTACGAGCAGTACTTC.

This clone rates as medium-sized (0.01 to 0.1%). This sequence joins TRBV30 and TRBJ1-6, with a weak D call TRBD1 (6 bases). CDR1 and CDR2 from the germline V gene are GTSNPN and SVGIG (reference sequence). The CDR3 extends over 14 amino acids. The V and J ends lost 5 bases and 9 bases respectively, with 17 bases between them. CDR3 in DNA: TGTGCCTGGTCACTCGGGGGCCTTGGTTCACCCCTCCACTTT. Its translation is CAWSLGGLGSPLHF.

This sequence joins TRBV11-3 and TRBJ2-1, with 9 nucleotides matching TRBD2. From germline, CDR1 is SGHNT and CDR2 YENEEA. V dropped 1 base and J dropped 7; count of bases not matched to a gene: 5. The CDR3 covers 15 residues. CDR3 nucleotides: TGTGCCAGCAGCTTAGGGCTAGCGGGACGTAATGAGCAGTTCTTC. This translates into CASSLGLAGRNEQFF.

V gene TRBV2 combines with J gene TRBJ2-2; 10 nucleotides align to TRBD2. This CDR3 has 14 residues. Unmatched junction bases numbered 5, after V lost 7 bases and J lost 6 bases. The germline gives CDR1 SNHLY, CDR2 FYNNEI. The chain's CDR3 is CASITSGAAGELFF. DNA of the CDR3: TGTGCCAGCATCACTAGCGGGGCGGCCGGGGAGCTGTTTTTT. Filled out from reference TRBV2 and TRBJ2-2, the complete variable domain reads EPEVTQTPSHQVTQMGQEVILRCVPISNHLYFYWYRQILGQKVEFLVSFYNNEISEKSEIFDDQFSVERPDGSNFTLKIRSTKLEDSAMYFCASITSGAAGELFFGEGSRLTVL.

The chain carries TRBV6-6 and TRBJ1-5; D unclear. Germline-derived CDR1 and CDR2 are MNHNY and SVGAGI (reference sequence). CDR3 size: 14 residues. With 4 bases removed from V and 4 bases from J, the gap between germline ends came to 11 bases. The CDR3 DNA reads as TGTGCCAGCAGTTCGGGCAGGATAAATCAGCCCCAGCATTTT. This gives the protein CASSSGRINQPQHF.

This clone was recorded a few times. The gene calls are TRBV11-2 and TRBJ1-6; D not resolved. V was shortened by 1 base and J by 9 bases, with 4 bases between the two germline ends. Germline CDR1 reads SGHAT; CDR2 reads FQNNGV. The CDR3 covers 12 residues. CDR3 sequence reads: CASSLVGSPLHF. Here the CDR3 DNA reads TGTGCCAGCAGCTTAGTGGGTTCACCCCTCCACTTT.

V gene TRBV5-1 combines with J gene TRBJ2-3, with D maybe TRBD2 (5 bases). Trimming took off 4 bases at V and 0 bases at J, with 6 bases between the two ends. Germline values: CDR1 SGHRS, CDR2 YFSETQ. The CDR3 is 13 residues long. The CDR3 region is CASSRGSTDTQYF. CDR3 bases: TGCGCCAGCAGCCGCGGGAGCACAGATACGCAGTATTTT.

This clone appeared a few times. J is TRBJ2-2 and V is TRBV19; 7 nucleotides match TRBD1. This CDR3 is 13 amino acids long. The J segment lost 4 bases and the V segment lost 9 bases, leaving 5 bases of the junction unmatched. Per germline, CDR1 LNHDA and CDR2 SQIVND (reference sequence). Here the CDR3 reads CASPDRITGELFF. CDR3 nucleotide sequence: TGTGCCAGCCCGGACAGGATCACCGGGGAGCTGTTTTTT.

The chain links TRBV4-2 to TRBJ1-2; D gene unclear. CDR3 length equals 13 residues. V dropped 0 bases and J dropped 13 bases, with 15 bases sitting between them. The V gene's germline CDR1 is LGHNA and CDR2 YNFKEQ. CDR3 in DNA: TGTGCCAGCAGCCAAGAGCGTGGGTTGCCCTCCACCTTC. Its translation is CASSQERGLPSTF.

The chain uses TRBV5-5 and TRBJ2-7; D unclear. Deletions cut 0 bases from V and 2 bases from J, with 6 bases between. Germline-derived CDR1 and CDR2 are SGHKS and YYEKEE (reference sequence). CDR3 length: 13 residues. CDR3 protein: CASSLAPAYEQYF. The CDR3 nucleotides read TGTGCCAGCAGCTTGGCCCCGGCCTACGAGCAGTACTTC.

The genes are TRBV18 and TRBJ1-4, with a weak D call TRBD1 (5 bases). Germline V gene data show CDR1 as KGHSH and CDR2 as LQKENI. The CDR3 length is 16 residues. V dropped 0 bases and J dropped 3 bases, with 11 bases sitting between them. Here the CDR3 reads CASSPPGVAANEKLFF. The CDR3 nucleotides are TGTGCCAGCTCACCACCGGGGGTGGCGGCTAATGAAAAACTGTTTTTT.

The chain couples TRBV5-4 to TRBJ2-1; possibly TRBD1 or TRBD2 for D (5 bases each). The length of the CDR3 is 15 residues. CDR1 is SGHNT and CDR2 is YYREEE in the germline V gene (reference sequence). V lost 0 bases, J lost 8 bases, and 15 bases lay in between. The CDR3 coding sequence is TGTGCCAGCAGCTTGGGGGACCCGGACGGGTATGAGCAGTTCTTC. It yields the protein CASSLGDPDGYEQFF.

The V call is TRBV9, the J call TRBJ2-7; 8 bases are shared with TRBD1. The CDR3 has 17 amino acids. CDR1 is SGDLS and CDR2 is YYNGEE in the germline V gene. The trim removed 2 bases at V and 6 bases at J, leaving 16 bases unmatched. The DNA of the CDR3 is TGTGCCAGCAGCGTTGCCAGCGGAGACAGGGGAACGGGCGAGCAGTACTTC. Protein: CASSVASGDRGTGEQYF.